A selection of T cell receptor beta chains follows, all from one sample in a study of cytomegalovirus exposure and HLA in healthy donors. The method was immunoSEQ multiplex PCR; TCRdb's version includes in-frame clones alone and lacks a portion of them. The table includes 150,000 to 200,000 clones, around 75% detected once. The sample was PBMCs. The receptors originated from a male donor in good health and CMV-seronegative. The CDR3 runs from the conserved cysteine through the conserved F or W. The D gene is left open where the match is weak. Clone size is not always given. Where it is, it says once, few, many or a class for expanded clones.

abundance	v_gene	d_gene	j_gene	CDR3nt	CDR3aa
-	TRBV28	-	TRBJ1-2	TGTGCCAGCAGTTTCGGACGGGGGAACTATGGCTACACCTTC	CASSFGRGNYGYTF
-	TRBV6-4	TRBD2	TRBJ2-1	TGTGCCAGCAGTGTTACTAGCGGGAGTGGGGATGAGCAGTTCTTC	CASSVTSGSGDEQFF
-	TRBV30	TRBD2	TRBJ2-1	TGTGCCTGGAGTGGGCGGCTAGCGGGTTACAATGAGCAGTTCTTC	CAWSGRLAGYNEQFF
-	TRBV18	TRBD1	TRBJ2-2	TGTGCCAGCTTACTGGACAGGGCCAACACCGGGGAGCTGTTTTTT	CASLLDRANTGELFF
-	TRBV5-1	-	TRBJ2-2	TGCGCCAGCACTGGGACTGGAAACACCGGGGAGCTGTTTTTT	CASTGTGNTGELFF
-	TRBV4-1	-	TRBJ1-5	TGCGCCAGCAGTCACGAACAGGGTTTGAATGTGCCCCAGCATTTT	CASSHEQGLNVPQHF
-	TRBV10-3	TRBD2	TRBJ2-1	TGTGCCATCAGTGAAAGGGGACTAGCGGGAGGGAACAATGAGCAGTTCTTC	CAISERGLAGGNNEQFF
-	TRBV28	-	TRBJ1-5	TGTGCCAGCACCATAAACAGGGATCAGCCCCAGCATTTT	CASTINRDQPQHF
-	TRBV11-2	-	TRBJ2-1	TGTGCCAGCAGCTTAGCTAGCTACAATGAGCAGTTCTTC	CASSLASYNEQFF
once	TRBV2	TRBD1	TRBJ1-5	TGTGCCAGCAGCGGAGGACAGGGGGTGTCTCAGCCCCAGCATTTT	CASSGGQGVSQPQHF
-	TRBV4-2	-	TRBJ1-5	TGTGCCAGCAGCCAAGTTGAATTGCCGGCCCAGCATTTT	CASSQVELPAQHF
-	TRBV28	TRBD1	TRBJ1-2	TGTGCCAGCAGTCGCCGGGACAGGGGGGACTATGGCTACACCTTC	CASSRRDRGDYGYTF
-	TRBV30	-	TRBJ1-6	TGTGCCTGGGGCCTTGCGGGGCGCAATTCACCCCTCCACTTT	CAWGLAGRNSPLHF
-	TRBV6-5	-	TRBJ2-5	TGTGCCAGCAGTTACCGGCGGGGCCAAGAGACCCAGTACTTC	CASSYRRGQETQYF
-	TRBV6-6	-	TRBJ1-2	TGTGCCAGCAGTTACGAAGACACAGTAAGCTATGGCTACACCTTC	CASSYEDTVSYGYTF